Listed here are 8 T cell receptor beta chains from one sample, sequenced in a study of T-cell memory formation after mild COVID-19. TCRdb re-called the 5' RACE reads through MiXCR, storing one row per CDR3 protein. The sample holds tens of thousands of distinct CDR3 sequences, 16% seen once. Sequencing was carried out using PBMCs or a T cell subset sorted from them (not recorded which). These receptors were obtained from an adult woman who had mild COVID-19 (a few samples of this study predate the infection). Cell type and time point are not known.

This clonotype was counted only a few times. The chain couples TRBV5-6 to TRBJ2-7; 7 positions agree with TRBD1. Germline-derived CDR1 and CDR2 are SGHDT and YYEEEE. CDR3 length equals 16 residues. V lost 1 base, J lost 3 bases, and 10 bases stayed unmatched. For the CDR3, the DNA is TGTGCCAGCAGCTTGCACGGGACAGTTTATATCTACGAGCAGTACTTC. Its translation is CASSLHGTVYIYEQYF.

Only a few counts were recorded for this clonotype. The chain recombines TRBV13 with TRBJ2-3; no definite D call. V was clipped by 5 bases and J by 4 bases, with 13 bases between them. CDR1 is PRHDT, CDR2 FYEKMQ, per germline (reference sequence). This CDR3 spans 14 amino acids. This CDR3 reads CASSPNFRADTQYF. The CDR3 nucleotides are TGTGCCAGCAGCCCTAATTTTCGCGCAGATACGCAGTATTTT.

V usage is TRBV9 and J usage is TRBJ2-3; D might be TRBD1 (5 bases). Between the trimmed V and J ends, which lost 3 bases and 4 bases, there was a span of 9 bases. The CDR3 is 13 amino acids. Germline V gene data show CDR1 as SGDLS and CDR2 as YYNGEE. CDR3 nucleotide sequence: TGTGCCAGCAGCGGTAGCAGGGCAGATACGCAGTATTTT. This codes for CASSGSRADTQYF.

This clonotype occurred many times. The chain links TRBV29-1 to TRBJ2-6, with D perhaps matching TRBD2 (5 bases). This CDR3 has 15 residues. Germline CDR1 SQVTM, CDR2 ANQGSEA. The DNA for the CDR3 is TGCAGTATCCTGGACTGGAAAACTGGGGCCAACGTCCTGACTTTC. Encoded protein: CSILDWKTGANVLTF.

The rearrangement links TRBV4-3 to TRBJ2-1, with D uncertain. The CDR3 length is 15 residues. Germline-derived CDR1 and CDR2 are LGHNA and YSLEER. The V gene lost 0 bases and the J gene lost 4 bases, with 10 bases spanning the gap. In DNA, the CDR3 is TGCGCCAGCAGCCAAGATCTTAGCAGTTACAATGAGCAGTTCTTC. Translated: CASSQDLSSYNEQFF.

This clonotype was detected only a few times. V and J are TRBV4-3 and TRBJ2-7; D is uncertain. The CDR3 has 15 amino acids. Per the germline V gene, CDR1 is LGHNA and CDR2 is YSLEER. Trimming took off 1 base at V and 1 base at J, with 11 bases between the two ends. The CDR3 DNA follows: TGCGCCAGCAGCCAAGTTTGGCAGTCTTCCTACGAGCAGTACTTC. Amino acids: CASSQVWQSSYEQYF.

The chain is built from TRBV11-1 and TRBJ2-1; TRBD2 agrees at 9 bases. V lost 8 bases and J lost 8; bases outside the gene matches: 7. The CDR3 spans 13 residues. Germline V gene lookup returns CDR1 SGHAT and CDR2 FQDESV (reference sequence). CDR3 nucleotides: TGTGCCAGCGAAGCGGGGGGCTGGCATGAGCAGTTCTTC. It codes for CASEAGGWHEQFF.

In this sample, this clonotype turned up many times. The gene calls are TRBV12-3 or TRBV12-4 and TRBJ2-1; 11 bases align to TRBD2. Unmatched junction bases numbered 7, after V lost 6 bases and J lost 6 bases. The CDR3 length is 15 residues. Here the CDR3 DNA reads TGTGCCAGCAGAGACCTAGCGGGAGGCATCAATGAGCAGTTCTTC. Protein: CASRDLAGGINEQFF.